These 2 T cell receptor beta chains were sequenced from one sample in a study of T cells in Graves' hyperthyroidism and ophthalmopathy (dated by TCRdb to between 2017 and 2020). Library preparation used multiplex PCR. The data were produced on an Illumina HiSeq 2000. Amplification of TCR beta CDR3 regions was carried out from RNA transcripts. A first-round RT-PCR of the TCR CDR3 used the HTBI primer set with the Qiagen OneStep RT-PCR kit. Clones were called with MiXCR by TCRdb after fastp trimmed the public reads at Q25, and only in-frame beta chains were retained. For every CDR3 protein sequence, its rows merge into one entry that carries the most common genes and DNA. Recorded for this sample are around 340,000 distinct CDR3 sequences; around 20% of them occurred a single time. The ten largest clones take up 50% to 65% of the sample. Sequences were obtained from blood. These receptors originate from a woman in her forties or fifties with Graves' hyperthyroidism.

The chain combines TRBV12-3 or TRBV12-4 with TRBJ2-1, with 12 bases lining up with TRBD2. V was pared by 6 bases and J by 8 bases, with 5 bases of the junction left unmatched. The CDR3 has 14 amino acids. CDR3 nucleotides: TGTGCCAGCAGCAGACTAGCGGGAGTGGATGAGCAGTTCTTC. This codes for CASSRLAGVDEQFF.

This clonotype was counted many times. This chain uses TRBV15 with TRBJ2-1; a weak D match, TRBD1 (6 bases). This CDR3 has 13 residues. V lost 4 bases and J 7 bases, leaving 11 bases between the germline ends. Germline-derived CDR1 and CDR2 are LNHNV and YYDKDF (reference sequence). The CDR3 region is CATSIGQINEQFF. As DNA, the CDR3 is TGTGCCACCAGCATCGGACAGATTAATGAGCAGTTCTTC.